These T cell receptor beta chains were read from a single sample in a study of shared clonotypes between healthy human individuals. TCRdb's table, derived via immunoSEQ multiplex PCR, lists solely in-frame clones and lacks some. This sample has about 2.1 million clones, with approximately 92% found just once. Sequencing used naive CD8+ T cells from PBMCs. These receptors came from a man younger than 35 in good health. Some clones in this sample may be carry-over from other donors' samples. CDR3s include the opening cysteine and the closing phenylalanine or tryptophan. Each record gives: clone size, J gene, V gene, D gene, CDR3 DNA, CDR3 protein. D genes are given only for firm matches. Size is stated for part of the rows, as once, few or many counts, or as a class when the clone is expanded.

. | TRBJ2-7 | TRBV28 | . | TGTGCCAGCACCCCGGACAGCTCCTACGAGCAGTACTTC | CASTPDSSYEQYF
once | TRBJ2-5 | TRBV4-1 | TRBD2 | TGCGCCAGCAGCCAGGGGGGGGCCCAGTACTTC | CASSQGGAQYF
once | TRBJ2-3 | TRBV19 | . | TGTGCCAGTAGCCTTATAGGCACAGATACGCAGTATTTT | CASSLIGTDTQYF
. | TRBJ2-1 | TRBV7-9 | TRBD2 | TGTGCCAGTCGAAATAGCGGGACCGACAATGAGCAGTTCTTC | CASRNSGTDNEQFF
. | TRBJ2-4 | TRBV4-2 | . | TGTGCCAGCAGCCAAGCTCTCGTTGGAAACATTCAGTACTTC | CASSQALVGNIQYF
. | TRBJ1-2 | TRBV19 | . | TGTGCCAGTGCCATCCAGACAGCCGATTCTAACTATGGCTACACCTTC | CASAIQTADSNYGYTF
. | TRBJ1-5 | TRBV4-1 | . | TGCGCCAGCAGCCAAGATTTTAGGGTTTATAGCAATCAGCCCCAGCATTTT | CASSQDFRVYSNQPQHF
. | TRBJ2-1 | TRBV5-1 | . | TGCGCCAGCAGCTTGGTTGACCCCCGAAGAGATGAGCAGTTCTTC | CASSLVDPRRDEQFF
. | TRBJ1-1 | TRBV27 | . | TGTGCCAGCAGTTTATCGAGACAGGCACCATCTCACACTGAAGCTTTCTTT | CASSLSRQAPSHTEAFF
. | TRBJ2-3 | TRBV28 | TRBD2 | TGTGCCAGCAGTAAACGGACTAGCATAGCAGATACGCAGTATTTT | CASSKRTSIADTQYF
. | TRBJ2-7 | TRBV5-4 | TRBD2 | TGTGCCAGCAGTTACGTCGGGTTAGCGGGAGGACGAGGGTACGAGCAGTACTTC | CASSYVGLAGGRGYEQYF
. | TRBJ2-6 | TRBV9 | . | TGTGCCAGCAGGGGGATCCGCCGCTCTGGGGCCAACGTCCTGACTTTC | CASRGIRRSGANVLTF
. | TRBJ1-5 | TRBV27 | . | TGTGCCAGCAGTCCACGGGGGGCGGGCAATCAGCCCCAGCATTTT | CASSPRGAGNQPQHF
. | TRBJ1-2 | TRBV6-1 | TRBD1 | TGTGCCAGCAGGCCTAGACAGGGGGTCAGCTATGGCTACACCTTC | CASRPRQGVSYGYTF
. | TRBJ2-7 | TRBV11-2 | . | TGTGCCAGCAGCTTATCGGGACTCCGCTACGAGCAGTACTTC | CASSLSGLRYEQYF
once | TRBJ2-3 | TRBV9 | . | TGTGCCAGCAGCTCCCTACCGGGGACAGATACGCAGTATTTT | CASSSLPGTDTQYF
. | TRBJ2-7 | TRBV27 | . | TGTGCCAGCACTTCAAATACGGGACCGAGGTACGAGCAGTACTTC | CASTSNTGPRYEQYF
. | TRBJ2-7 | TRBV7-9 | TRBD2 | TGTGCCAGCAGCTTGGGACTAGCGGGATTGGCCAATGCCTACGAGCAGTACTTC | CASSLGLAGLANAYEQYF
. | TRBJ2-5 | TRBV19 | . | TGTGCCAGCGGCGCTTCGCGGTCAGTTCAAGAGACCCAGTACTTC | CASGASRSVQETQYF
. | TRBJ2-1 | TRBV4-1 | TRBD1 | TGCGCCAGCAGCGAAAGAACAGGGGGACAAGTAACTGAGCAGTTCTTC | CASSERTGGQVTEQFF
. | TRBJ2-3 | TRBV30 | . | TGTGCCTGGAGCCCCACTAGAACAGATACGCAGTATTTT | CAWSPTRTDTQYF
. | TRBJ2-7 | TRBV30 | . | TGTGCCTGGAGTGTACTGTTTGGGGGTGGGTACGAGCAGTACTTC | CAWSVLFGGGYEQYF
. | TRBJ2-3 | TRBV6-5 | . | TGTGCCAGCAGTCTCGGGATCTCAAGGGGGGATACGCAGTATTTT | CASSLGISRGDTQYF
. | TRBJ2-6 | TRBV10-3 | TRBD1 | TGTGCCATCAGGGAGATCCGGGACAGCAGCTCTGGGGCCAACGTCCTGACTTTC | CAIREIRDSSSGANVLTF
. | TRBJ2-5 | TRBV5-6 | . | TGTGCCAGCAGCCCCGGGGCAGGGCAACAAGAGACCCAGTACTTC | CASSPGAGQQETQYF
. | TRBJ2-1 | TRBV27 | . | TGTGCCAGCAGTTTGGACAGTTACAATGAGCAGTTCTTC | CASSLDSYNEQFF
. | TRBJ1-3 | TRBV6-1 | . | TGTGCCAGCAGTGAAGGGGGTTTGTGGACCGCTGGAAACACCATATATTTT | CASSEGGLWTAGNTIYF
. | TRBJ1-4 | TRBV27 | . | TGTGCCAGCAGTTTATCCGGGCCAACCTATGAAAAACTGTTTTTT | CASSLSGPTYEKLFF
. | TRBJ2-1 | TRBV15 | . | TGTGCCACCAGCAGAGATATTTACAATGAGCAGTTCTTC | CATSRDIYNEQFF
. | TRBJ2-7 | TRBV13 | TRBD1 | TGTGCCAGCAGCTTATCCAGGGGGCTTAGGGAGCAGTACTTC | CASSLSRGLREQYF
. | TRBJ2-5 | TRBV27 | TRBD1 | TGTGCCAGCAGTCCCCAGGGACAGGGGCGTGAGGGGGAGACCCAGTACTTC | CASSPQGQGREGETQYF
once | TRBJ2-3 | TRBV9 | TRBD1 | TGTGCCAGCAGCGCCCGGGACAGGGTAAGAGATACGCAGTATTTT | CASSARDRVRDTQYF
few | TRBJ1-1 | TRBV7-8 | . | TGTGCCAGCAGACCGGGACTGGGAAACACTGAAGCTTTCTTT | CASRPGLGNTEAFF
. | TRBJ2-4 | TRBV6-1 | . | TGTGCAACGGGGGGCTTGCGGGGAGCGGACATTCAGTACTTC | CATGGLRGADIQYF
. | TRBJ2-4 | TRBV28 | TRBD1 | TGTGCCAGCACCTCGGACAGGGGGTATGGGGACATTCAGTACTTC | CASTSDRGYGDIQYF
. | TRBJ2-3 | TRBV7-9 | . | TGTGCCAGCAGCTTAGGAGCGGGCGCAGATACGCAGTATTTT | CASSLGAGADTQYF
. | TRBJ2-3 | TRBV15 | TRBD2 | TGTGCCACCAGCAAGAGTTGGGGACTAGCGGGAGACAGCACAGATACGCAGTATTTT | CATSKSWGLAGDSTDTQYF
. | TRBJ1-6 | TRBV4-1 | TRBD1 | TGCGCCAGCAGCCAGGGGACAGCTCCCGGGGAATCACCCCTCCACTTT | CASSQGTAPGESPLHF
. | TRBJ2-7 | TRBV29-1 | . | TGCAGCGTCACACCGGACAGCGCCTACGAGCAGTACTTC | CSVTPDSAYEQYF
once | TRBJ2-7 | TRBV30 | . | TGTGCCTATCGGACTGACACCTACGAGCAGTACTTC | CAYRTDTYEQYF